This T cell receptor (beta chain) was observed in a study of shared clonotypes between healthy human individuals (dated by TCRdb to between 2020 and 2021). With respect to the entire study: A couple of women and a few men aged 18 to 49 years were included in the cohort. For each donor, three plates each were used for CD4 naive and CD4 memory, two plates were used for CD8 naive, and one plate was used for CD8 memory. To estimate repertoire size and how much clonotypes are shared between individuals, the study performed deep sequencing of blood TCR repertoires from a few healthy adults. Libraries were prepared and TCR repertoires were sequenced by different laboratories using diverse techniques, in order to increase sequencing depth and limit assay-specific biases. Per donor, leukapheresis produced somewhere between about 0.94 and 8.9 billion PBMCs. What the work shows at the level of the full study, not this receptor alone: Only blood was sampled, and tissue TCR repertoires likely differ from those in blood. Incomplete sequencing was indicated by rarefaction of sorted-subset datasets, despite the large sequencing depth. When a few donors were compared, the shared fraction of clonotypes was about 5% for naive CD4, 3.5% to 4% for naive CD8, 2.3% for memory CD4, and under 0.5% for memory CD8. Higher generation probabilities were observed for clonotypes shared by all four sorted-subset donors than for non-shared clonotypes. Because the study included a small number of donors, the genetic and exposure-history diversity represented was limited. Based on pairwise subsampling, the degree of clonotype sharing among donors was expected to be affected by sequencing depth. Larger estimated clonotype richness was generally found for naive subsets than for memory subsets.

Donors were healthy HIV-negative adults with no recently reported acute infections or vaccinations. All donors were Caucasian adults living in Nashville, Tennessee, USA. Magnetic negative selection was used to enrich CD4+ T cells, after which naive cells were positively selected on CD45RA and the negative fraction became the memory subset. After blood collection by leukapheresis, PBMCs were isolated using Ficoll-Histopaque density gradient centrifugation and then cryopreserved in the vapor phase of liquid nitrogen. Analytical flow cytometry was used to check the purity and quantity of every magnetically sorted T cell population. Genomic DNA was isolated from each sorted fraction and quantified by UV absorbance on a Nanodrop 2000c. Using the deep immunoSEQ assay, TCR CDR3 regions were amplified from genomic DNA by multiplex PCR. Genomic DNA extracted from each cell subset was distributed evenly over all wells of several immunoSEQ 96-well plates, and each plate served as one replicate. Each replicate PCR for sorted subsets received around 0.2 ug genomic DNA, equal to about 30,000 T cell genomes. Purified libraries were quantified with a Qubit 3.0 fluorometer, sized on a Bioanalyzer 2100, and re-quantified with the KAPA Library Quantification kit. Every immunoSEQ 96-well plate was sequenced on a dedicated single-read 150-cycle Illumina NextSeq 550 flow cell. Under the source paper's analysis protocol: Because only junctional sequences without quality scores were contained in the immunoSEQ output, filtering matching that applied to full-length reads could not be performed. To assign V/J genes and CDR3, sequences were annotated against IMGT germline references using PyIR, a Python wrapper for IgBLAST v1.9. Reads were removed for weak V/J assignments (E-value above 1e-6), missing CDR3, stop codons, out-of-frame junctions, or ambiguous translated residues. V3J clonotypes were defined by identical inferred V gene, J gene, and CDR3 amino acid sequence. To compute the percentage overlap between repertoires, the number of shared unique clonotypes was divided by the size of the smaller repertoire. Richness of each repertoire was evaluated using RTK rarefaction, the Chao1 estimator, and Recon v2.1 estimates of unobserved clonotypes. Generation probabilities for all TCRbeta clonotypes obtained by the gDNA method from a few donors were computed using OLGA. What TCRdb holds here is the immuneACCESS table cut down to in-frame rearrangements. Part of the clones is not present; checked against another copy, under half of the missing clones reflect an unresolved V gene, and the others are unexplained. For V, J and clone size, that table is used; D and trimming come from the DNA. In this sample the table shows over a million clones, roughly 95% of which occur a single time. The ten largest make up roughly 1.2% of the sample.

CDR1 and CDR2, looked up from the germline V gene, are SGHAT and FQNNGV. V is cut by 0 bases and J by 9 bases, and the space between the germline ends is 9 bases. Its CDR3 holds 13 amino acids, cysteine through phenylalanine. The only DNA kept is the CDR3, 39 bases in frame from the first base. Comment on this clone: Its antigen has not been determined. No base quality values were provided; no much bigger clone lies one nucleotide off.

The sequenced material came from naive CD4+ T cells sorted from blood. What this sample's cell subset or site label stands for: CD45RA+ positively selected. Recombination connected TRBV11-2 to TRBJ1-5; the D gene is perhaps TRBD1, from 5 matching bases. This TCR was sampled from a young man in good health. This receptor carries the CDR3 CASSLDGGGPQHF. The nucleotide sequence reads TGTGCCAGCAGCTTAGATGGTGGGGGGCCCCAGCATTTT.